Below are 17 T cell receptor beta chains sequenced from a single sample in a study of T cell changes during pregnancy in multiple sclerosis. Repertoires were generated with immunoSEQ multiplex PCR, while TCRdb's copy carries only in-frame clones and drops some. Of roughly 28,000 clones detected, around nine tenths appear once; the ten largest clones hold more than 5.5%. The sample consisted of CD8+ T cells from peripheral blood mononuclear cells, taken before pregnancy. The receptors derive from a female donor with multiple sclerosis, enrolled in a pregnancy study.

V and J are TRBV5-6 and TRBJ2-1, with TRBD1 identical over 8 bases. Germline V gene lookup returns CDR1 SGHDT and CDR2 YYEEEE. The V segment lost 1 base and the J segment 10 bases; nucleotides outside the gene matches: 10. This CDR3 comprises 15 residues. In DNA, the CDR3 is TGTGCCAGCAGCTTGTCGCAGGGGGCGGCGTGGGAGCAGTTCTTC. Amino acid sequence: CASSLSQGAAWEQFF.

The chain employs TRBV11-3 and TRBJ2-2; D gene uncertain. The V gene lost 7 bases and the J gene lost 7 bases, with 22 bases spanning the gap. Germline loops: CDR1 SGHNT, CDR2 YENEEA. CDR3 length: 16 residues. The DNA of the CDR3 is TGTGCCAGCACCACACGTGGCGGTGGCGAAAGCGGGGAGCTGTTTTTT. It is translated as CASTTRGGGESGELFF.

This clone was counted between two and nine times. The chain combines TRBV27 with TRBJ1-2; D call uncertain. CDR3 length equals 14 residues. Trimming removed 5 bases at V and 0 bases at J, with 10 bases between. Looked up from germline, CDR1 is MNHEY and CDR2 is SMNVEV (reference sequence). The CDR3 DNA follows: TGTGCCAGCAGTCCCGACTGGGCTAACTATGGCTACACCTTC. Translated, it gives CASSPDWANYGYTF.

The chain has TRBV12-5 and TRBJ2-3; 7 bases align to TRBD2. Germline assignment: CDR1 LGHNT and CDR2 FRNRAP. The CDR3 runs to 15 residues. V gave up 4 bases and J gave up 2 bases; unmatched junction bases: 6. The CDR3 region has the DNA TGTGCTAGTGGTTATTTGGCGGGAGACACAGATACGCAGTATTTT. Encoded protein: CASGYLAGDTDTQYF.

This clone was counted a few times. CDR3 loop: CASSLGTGRHEQYF. As DNA, the CDR3 is TGTGCCAGCAGCTTAGGGACAGGGAGACACGAGCAGTACTTC. This chain connects TRBV7-9 to TRBJ2-7, with TRBD1 matching 8 bases. Looked up from germline, CDR1 is SEHNR and CDR2 is FQNEAQ (reference sequence). Trimming removed 1 base from V and 5 bases from J; junction bases left unmatched: 4. The CDR3 is 14 amino acids. Using reference TRBV7-9 and TRBJ2-7 for the parts outside the CDR3, the full variable domain is DTGVSQNPRHKITKRGQNVTFRCDPISEHNRLYWYRQTLGQGPEFLTYFQNEAQLEKSRLLSDRFSAERPKGSFSTLEIQRTEQGDSAMYLCASSLGTGRHEQYFGPGTRLTVT.

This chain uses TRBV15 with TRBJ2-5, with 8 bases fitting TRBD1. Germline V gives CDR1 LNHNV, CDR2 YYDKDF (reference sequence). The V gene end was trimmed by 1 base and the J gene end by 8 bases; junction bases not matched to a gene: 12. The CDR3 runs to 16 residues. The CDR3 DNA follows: TGTGCCACCAGCAGAGCCCGACAGGGGAAGTTAGGAACCCAGTACTTC. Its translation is CATSRARQGKLGTQYF. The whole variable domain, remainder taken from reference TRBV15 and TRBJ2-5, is DAMVIQNPRYQVTQFGKPVTLSCSQTLNHNVMYWYQQKSSQAPKLLFHYYDKDFNNEADTPDNFQSRRPNTSFCFLDIRSPGLGDTAMYLCATSRARQGKLGTQYFGPGTRLLVL.

CDR3 sequence reads: CASSLPSVAGNSYNEQFF. In DNA, the CDR3 is TGTGCCAGCAGCTTACCGTCAGTCGCGGGGAACTCCTACAATGAGCAGTTCTTC. This chain connects TRBV11-3 to TRBJ2-1; possibly TRBD2 for D (6 bases). Germline V gene data show CDR1 as SGHNT and CDR2 as YENEEA. The CDR3 spans 18 residues. Trimming cost V 2 bases and J 0 bases, with 17 bases left between them.

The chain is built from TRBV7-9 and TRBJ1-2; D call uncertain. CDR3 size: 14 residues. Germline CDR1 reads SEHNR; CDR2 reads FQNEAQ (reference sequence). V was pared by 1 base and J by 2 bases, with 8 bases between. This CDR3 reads CASSLVGENYGYTF. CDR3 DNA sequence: TGTGCCAGCAGCTTAGTTGGGGAGAACTATGGCTACACCTTC.

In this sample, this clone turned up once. The chain's CDR3 is CASSPLTKRPTFGAFF. CDR3 coding DNA: TGTGCCAGCAGTCCCCTCACCAAGCGACCGACTTTTGGAGCTTTCTTT. The gene calls are TRBV27 and TRBJ1-1; no clear D gene. V was pared by 5 bases and J by 10 bases, with 26 bases between. Germline loops: CDR1 MNHEY, CDR2 SMNVEV (reference sequence). This CDR3 spans 16 amino acids.

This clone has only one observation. CDR3 sequence: CASSMTEANTEAFF. The CDR3 DNA reads as TGTGCCAGCAGTATGACAGAAGCGAACACTGAAGCTTTCTTT. J is TRBJ1-1 and V is TRBV21-1; TRBD1 is the table's D call and was not checked against the DNA. TRBV21-1 is a listed pseudogene. The CDR3 consists of 14 residues.

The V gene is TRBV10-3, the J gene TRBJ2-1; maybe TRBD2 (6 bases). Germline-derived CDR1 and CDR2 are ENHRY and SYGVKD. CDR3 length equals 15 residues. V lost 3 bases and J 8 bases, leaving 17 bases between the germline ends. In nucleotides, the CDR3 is TGTGCCATCAGTGACTCGCCGGGACTCACAGATGAGCAGTTCTTC. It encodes CAISDSPGLTDEQFF.

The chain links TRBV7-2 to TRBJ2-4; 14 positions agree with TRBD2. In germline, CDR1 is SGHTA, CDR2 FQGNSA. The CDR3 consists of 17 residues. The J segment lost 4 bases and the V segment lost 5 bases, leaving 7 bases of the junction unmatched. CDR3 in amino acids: CASSPAGTSGGKNIQYF. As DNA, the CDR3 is TGTGCCAGCAGCCCGGCCGGGACTAGCGGGGGAAAAAACATTCAGTACTTC.

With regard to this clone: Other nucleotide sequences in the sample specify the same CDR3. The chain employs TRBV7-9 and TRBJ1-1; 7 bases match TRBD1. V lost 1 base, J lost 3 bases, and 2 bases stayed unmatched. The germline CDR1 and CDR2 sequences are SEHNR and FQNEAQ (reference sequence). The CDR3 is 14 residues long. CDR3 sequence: CASSLGQGDTEAFF. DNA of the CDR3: TGTGCCAGCAGCTTAGGACAGGGTGACACTGAAGCTTTCTTT.

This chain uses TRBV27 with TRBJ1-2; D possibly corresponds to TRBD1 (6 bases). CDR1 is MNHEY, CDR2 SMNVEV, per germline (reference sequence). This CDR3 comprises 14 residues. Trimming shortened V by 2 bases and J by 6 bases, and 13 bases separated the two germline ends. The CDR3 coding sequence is TGTGCCAGCAGTTTAACACAGGGCGGTCATGGCTACACCTTC. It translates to CASSLTQGGHGYTF.

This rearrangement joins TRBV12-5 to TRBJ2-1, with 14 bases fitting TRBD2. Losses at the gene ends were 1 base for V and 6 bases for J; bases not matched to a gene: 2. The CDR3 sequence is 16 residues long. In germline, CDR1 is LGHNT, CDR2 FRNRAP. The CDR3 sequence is CASGLGGLAGVNEQFF. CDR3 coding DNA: TGTGCTAGTGGTTTGGGGGGACTAGCGGGAGTCAATGAGCAGTTCTTC.

CDR3 protein: CAWSGTGQEKLFF. DNA of the CDR3: TGTGCCTGGAGTGGCACCGGTCAAGAAAAACTGTTTTTT. V is TRBV30 and J is TRBJ1-4; D is unclear. Germline values: CDR1 GTSNPN, CDR2 SVGIG (reference sequence). This CDR3 has 13 amino acids. V was clipped by 1 base and J by 8 bases, with 11 bases between them.

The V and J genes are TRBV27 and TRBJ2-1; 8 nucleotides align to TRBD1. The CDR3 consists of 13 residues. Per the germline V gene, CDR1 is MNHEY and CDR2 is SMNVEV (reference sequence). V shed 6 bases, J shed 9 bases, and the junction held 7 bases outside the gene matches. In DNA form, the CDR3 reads TGTGCCAGCAGCCTAGACAGGGGTGGTGAGCAGTTCTTC. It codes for CASSLDRGGEQFF.